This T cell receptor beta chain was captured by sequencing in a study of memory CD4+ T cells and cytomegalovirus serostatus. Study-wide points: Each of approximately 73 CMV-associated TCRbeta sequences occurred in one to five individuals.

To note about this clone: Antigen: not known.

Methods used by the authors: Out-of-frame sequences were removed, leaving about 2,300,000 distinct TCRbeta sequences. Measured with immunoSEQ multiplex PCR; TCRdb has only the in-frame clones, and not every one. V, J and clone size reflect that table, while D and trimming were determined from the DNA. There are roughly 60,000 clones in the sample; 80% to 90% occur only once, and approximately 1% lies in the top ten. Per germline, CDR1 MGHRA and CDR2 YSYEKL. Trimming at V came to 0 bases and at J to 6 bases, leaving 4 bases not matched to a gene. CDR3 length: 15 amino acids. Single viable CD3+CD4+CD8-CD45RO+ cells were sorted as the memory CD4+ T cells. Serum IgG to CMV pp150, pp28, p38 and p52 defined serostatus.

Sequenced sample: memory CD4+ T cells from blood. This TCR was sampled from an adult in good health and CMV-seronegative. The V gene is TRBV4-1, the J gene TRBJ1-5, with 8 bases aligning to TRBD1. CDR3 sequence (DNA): TGCGCCAGCAGCCAAGACCCAGGGGGCGGTCAGCCCCAGCATTTT. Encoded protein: CASSQDPGGGQPQHF.